The rows below give T cell receptor beta chains drawn from one sample of a study of CD8+CD57+ T cells in acquired aplastic anemia. MiXCR, applied by TCRdb to the reads, yields one record per CDR3 protein. This table has more than 150,000 distinct CDR3 sequences, under 55% appearing once. Specimen: sorted CD4+, CD8+, or CD8+CD57+ T cells (not recorded which) from PBMCs. These receptors originate from a human donor in good health. The CDR3 runs from the conserved cysteine through the conserved F or W. A D gene is named only where the DNA matches it firmly. The size entry is marked missing in some rows and otherwise reads once, few, many or a size class.

v_gene	j_gene	d_gene	abundance	CDR3nt	CDR3aa
TRBV24-1	TRBJ2-6	TRBD1	many	TGTGCCTCCCCTACAGGGGCGATCTCTGGGGCCAACGTCCTGACTTTC	CASPTGAISGANVLTF
TRBV29-1	TRBJ2-3	TRBD2	NA	TGCAGCCCGGGACTAGCGGGAGGGCCGGATACGCAGTATTTT	CSPGLAGGPDTQYF
TRBV24-1	TRBJ2-1	NA	many	TGTGCCACCAGTGATTTCACAGGAGGGTCCTACAATGAGCAGTTCTTC	CATSDFTGGSYNEQFF
TRBV10-3	TRBJ2-5	NA	NA	TGTGCCAGCAGCTACGCCCGAATCGAGACCCAGTACTTC	CASSYARIETQYF
TRBV12-3/TRBV12-4	TRBJ2-7	TRBD2	many	TGTGCCAGCAGTGGGGGGAACGGACTAGCGGGGCCCTCGGGAGAGCAGTACTTC	CASSGGNGLAGPSGEQYF
TRBV7-2	TRBJ2-3	NA	few	TGTGCCAGCAGCCCAGGGGGGAGAGATACGCAGTATTTT	CASSPGGRDTQYF
TRBV19	TRBJ2-7	NA	few	TGTGCCAGTAGTGTCTACGAGCAGTACTTC	CASSVYEQYF
TRBV10-3	TRBJ2-1	TRBD1	many	TGTGCCATCAGTGACCTAGGACAGGGGGCCACCTACAATGAGCAGTTCTTC	CAISDLGQGATYNEQFF
TRBV7-2	TRBJ1-1	NA	few	TGTGCCAGCAGCCCCACTTTTTGGGATGTGGCTTTCTTT	CASSPTFWDVAFF
TRBV24-1	TRBJ1-2	NA	few	TGTGCCACCAGTGGCCCGGACGGCTACACCTTC	CATSGPDGYTF
TRBV30	TRBJ2-1	NA	NA	TGTGCCTGGAGTGTAAGTGACCTTATTAATGAGCAGTTCTTC	CAWSVSDLINEQFF
TRBV20-1	TRBJ2-7	TRBD2	NA	TGCAGTGCTAGAGATCAGTCGGGGGGACGCGAGCAGTACTTC	CSARDQSGGREQYF
TRBV27	TRBJ2-7	TRBD2	many	TGTGCCAGCAGCTCCGGGACTAGCGGGAGGGCCCGACTGGAGCAGTACTTC	CASSSGTSGRARLEQYF
TRBV3-1	TRBJ2-7	NA	few	TGTGCCAGCAGCCAAGTTTCAGTGGGGGGGCTCGAGCAGTACTTC	CASSQVSVGGLEQYF
TRBV10-3	TRBJ2-7	TRBD2	many	TGTGCCATCAGTGACCCACTGACTAGCCGGAGAAGTACCTACGAGCAGTACTTC	CAISDPLTSRRSTYEQYF
TRBV7-8	TRBJ2-3	TRBD2	NA	TGTGCCAGCAGCCCCTGGGAGACTAGCGGGAACACAGATACGCAGTATTTT	CASSPWETSGNTDTQYF
TRBV20-1	TRBJ2-5	NA	many	TGCAGTGCTAGAGATAAAGAGACCCAGTACTTC	CSARDKETQYF
TRBV15	TRBJ1-1	TRBD1	many	TGTGCCACCAGCATCATCGACAGGGGCCCAGCGACGACTGAAGCTTTCTTT	CATSIIDRGPATTEAFF
TRBV12-3/TRBV12-4	TRBJ2-2	NA	many	TGTGCCAGCAGGAACTACGGATCGAACACCGGGGAGCTGTTTTTT	CASRNYGSNTGELFF
TRBV7-8	TRBJ2-5	TRBD2	NA	TGTGCCAGCAGCCCGAGACTAGCGGGAGGGCAAGAGACCCAGTACTTC	CASSPRLAGGQETQYF
TRBV29-1	TRBJ1-1	NA	many	TGCAGCGTCCAGAGACCCCCACGGGGTGAAGCTTTCTTT	CSVQRPPRGEAFF
TRBV6-1	TRBJ2-3	NA	many	TGTGCCAGCAGTCCGGGCCGGAGGAAAACAGATACGCAGTATTTT	CASSPGRRKTDTQYF
TRBV10-3	TRBJ1-1	TRBD1	many	TGTGCCATCAAAAGGGGGCTAGACACTGAAGCTTTCTTT	CAIKRGLDTEAFF
TRBV12-3/TRBV12-4	TRBJ2-7	TRBD1	NA	TGTGCCAGCTCTACTCCCGGGACAGGCGGCACCTACGAGCAGTACTTC	CASSTPGTGGTYEQYF
TRBV9	TRBJ2-1	NA	NA	TGTGCCAGCAGCGTTCTAACTTCCTACAATGAGCAGTTCTTC	CASSVLTSYNEQFF
TRBV7-9	TRBJ1-6	TRBD1	few	TGTGCCAGCGGGACAGGGGATAATTCACCCCTCCACTTT	CASGTGDNSPLHF
TRBV15	TRBJ1-6	NA	few	TGTGCCACCAGCGGTGGTCGGGACTCTAATTCACCCCTCCACTTT	CATSGGRDSNSPLHF
TRBV19	TRBJ2-5	NA	NA	TGTGCCAGTAGTGGGACATACCAAGAGACCCAGTACTTC	CASSGTYQETQYF
TRBV6-1	TRBJ2-7	TRBD2	many	TGTGCCAGCAGTCCGGGACTAGCGCGCAGCTACGAGCAGTACTTC	CASSPGLARSYEQYF
TRBV19	TRBJ2-1	TRBD2	many	TGTGCCAGTAGTACCGGGACTAGCACCTACAATGAGCAGTTCTTC	CASSTGTSTYNEQFF
TRBV6-1	TRBJ1-5	NA	NA	TGTGCCAGCAGGCTTACAGGTCAGCCCCAGCATTTT	CASRLTGQPQHF
TRBV3-1	TRBJ2-7	NA	NA	TGTGCCAGCAGCCAAGTGTACCGCATCCTACCCCGTGAGCAGCACTTC	CASSQVYRILPREQHF
TRBV10-3	TRBJ1-5	NA	NA	TGTGCCATCAGTGACCACAAGTATAGCAATCAGCCCCAGCATTTT	CAISDHKYSNQPQHF
TRBV24-1	TRBJ2-2	TRBD2	few	TGTGCCACCAGTGACCTGGGGACTAGCGGGGGTACCGGGGAGCTGTTTTTT	CATSDLGTSGGTGELFF
TRBV15	TRBJ1-6	NA	few	TGTGCCACCAGCACAGGAGGGAATTCACCCCTCCACTTT	CATSTGGNSPLHF
TRBV24-1	TRBJ1-3	NA	NA	TGTGCCACCAGTGCTGGGGGGCGGGATGGCTACACCATATATTTT	CATSAGGRDGYTIYF
TRBV7-2	TRBJ2-2	NA	many	TGTGCCAGCAGCTTAGGGGGGCGAGGGGAGCTGTTTTTT	CASSLGGRGELFF
TRBV2	TRBJ1-5	TRBD1	NA	TGTGCCAGCGAGAGGACAGGGGTAGGTCAGCCCCAGCATTTT	CASERTGVGQPQHF
TRBV9	TRBJ1-3	NA	many	TGTGCCAGCAGCCCTCTTGACAGCTCTGGAAACACCATATATTTT	CASSPLDSSGNTIYF
TRBV27	TRBJ2-3	NA	NA	TGTGCCAGCAGTTTGTCCCCAGATACGCAGTATTTT	CASSLSPDTQYF
TRBV18	TRBJ2-7	TRBD2	NA	TGTGCCAGCTCAACTCGCGGACTAGCGGGAGGAGATCAGTACTTC	CASSTRGLAGGDQYF
TRBV19	TRBJ1-1	NA	many	TGTGCCAGTAGTATCAGAAGGGAAACTGAAGCTTTCTTT	CASSIRRETEAFF
TRBV29-1	TRBJ2-7	TRBD2	NA	TGCAGCGTTCGGGGAGGGTCCTACGAGCAGTACTTC	CSVRGGSYEQYF
TRBV28	TRBJ1-6	TRBD1	NA	TGTGCCAGCAAATCGGGGACAGGGGCGGGTTCACCCCTCCACTTT	CASKSGTGAGSPLHF
TRBV18	TRBJ1-1	TRBD1	few	TGTGCCAGCTCACCGAGCAGGGGGATGAACACTGAAGCTTTCTTT	CASSPSRGMNTEAFF
TRBV28	TRBJ1-3	TRBD1	few	TGTGCCAGCAGTCCCCGACAGGGGCGAGGAAACACCATATATTTT	CASSPRQGRGNTIYF
TRBV7-6	TRBJ1-3	TRBD1	NA	TGTGCCAGCAGCAAAGAGAGAGTTGGGACAGGGTCTGAGACCATATATTTT	CASSKERVGTGSETIYF
TRBV11-2	TRBJ2-1	NA	NA	TGTGCCAGCAGCCGGGGACTCCCCTTAAACAATGAGCAGTTCTTC	CASSRGLPLNNEQFF
TRBV5-1	TRBJ2-1	NA	NA	TGCGCCAGCAGCGTGGACGGGGCCGCAGGGGATGAGCAGTTCTTC	CASSVDGAAGDEQFF
TRBV14	TRBJ1-2	TRBD1	NA	TGTGCCAGCAGCTTAGAGGGCCCGGGACAGGGAGGCTACACCTTC	CASSLEGPGQGGYTF
TRBV7-9	TRBJ2-7	NA	many	TGTGCCAGCAGCTTGTACTTGAACGAGCAGTACTTC	CASSLYLNEQYF